The clone carrying this T cell receptor beta chain is a singleton in its sample. The sample is drawn from a study of tumor T cells in aggressive B-cell lymphoma. Assay: immunoSEQ multiplex PCR; the TCRdb copy retains only in-frame clones and omits some. The repertoire includes 5,000 or so clones, 85% to 90% of them detected once, and around 5.6% sits in the top ten. This CDR3 has 11 residues. V gave up 1 base and J gave up 10 bases, with 7 bases separating them. Per the germline V gene, CDR1 is MGHRA and CDR2 is YSYEKL. Sequencing was carried out using tumor tissue. The TCR originated in an adult with diffuse large B cell lymphoma. The chain links TRBV4-1 to TRBJ1-2, with D unresolved. As DNA, the CDR3 is TGCGCCAGCAGCCAAGGGGGAGACTACACCTTC. Protein sequence: CASSQGGDYTF.